This TCR beta chain comes out of a study of blood T cell repertoires in COVID-19. As for the study in general: The United States, Italy and Spain were the sources of the acute and convalescent COVID-19 samples.

With 6 bases clipped from V and 7 bases from J, the junction kept 10 bases outside the gene matches. This CDR3 comprises 15 residues. CDR1 and CDR2 (germline): MDHEN, SYDVKM. Original handling: It was from reference gene primer amplification that nucleated cell counts were estimated. Data came from immunoSEQ multiplex PCR; TCRdb stores just in-frame clones and leaves some out. That table gives V, J and clone size, and the DNA gave D and trimming. The data hold 200,000 to 250,000 clones, with about 90% observed a single time. This clonotype was obtained from a man in his forties or fifties who had been exposed to COVID-19. The material sequenced was PBMCs or T cells enriched from blood (not recorded which). V usage is TRBV28 and J usage is TRBJ2-1, with TRBD2 matching over 9 bases. DNA for the CDR3: TGTGCCAGCAGGGGTAGCGGGAGATTGGGGAATGAGCAGTTCTTC. Translation gives CASRGSGRLGNEQFF.